These T cell receptor beta chains were read from a single sample in a study of T cell clonotyping in hematopoietic cell transplantation. TCRdb keeps only in-frame clones here, not all; method: immunoSEQ multiplex PCR. The data contain approximately 44,000 clones, 85% of them singletons. This specimen consisted of peripheral blood mononuclear cells, obtained before stem cell transplant. The receptor set was obtained from a man in his sixties with acute myeloid leukemia. Some clones in this sample may be carry-over from other donors' samples. Both conserved end residues are trimmed from each CDR3. The order of the fields is J gene, V gene, CDR3 protein.

>TRBJ1-2|TRBV6-4
ASSSSVWGMGGYT
>TRBJ1-1|TRBV7-2
ASSPGGPNTEAF
>TRBJ1-6|TRBV5-6
ASSLGPHNGNSPLH
>TRBJ2-5|TRBV30
AWSPRGVGETQY
>TRBJ2-3|TRBV28
ASSLRPPSTDTQY
>TRBJ2-3|TRBV11-3
ASSSRTSGSYTDTQY
>TRBJ2-1|TRBV4-3
ASSQDLAGYNEQF
>TRBJ2-2|TRBV5-1
ASSLRTGNTGELF
>TRBJ2-7|TRBV7-2
ASSLGAQDPTYEQY
>TRBJ2-7|TRBV19
ASSTRDTGDEQY
>TRBJ2-7|TRBV30
AWSPQDRGGSYEQY
>TRBJ2-5|TRBV30
AWSGGPSQETQY
>TRBJ2-2|TRBV7-8
ASSLVLGGGTGELF
>TRBJ2-3|TRBV29-1
SVEQLEWSTQY
>TRBJ2-2|TRBV29-1
SGGTGGPGELF
>TRBJ2-7|TRBV4-1
ASSQEGQGARYEQY
>TRBJ2-1|TRBV5-1
ASSPLAGGHNEQF
>TRBJ2-3|TRBV19
ASSIDSYTDTQY
>TRBJ1-1|TRBV11-1
ASSLDGANRGAF
>TRBJ1-5|TRBV7-2
ASSLGWGGLQPQH
>TRBJ2-7|TRBV13
ASSLRGGLAGNEQY
>TRBJ1-5|TRBV20-1
SARGQPQH
>TRBJ1-2|TRBV6-5
ASSKPGQGDYGYT
>TRBJ2-5|TRBV11-2
ASSLPWERGLKETQY
>TRBJ1-2|TRBV19
ASSEGEVYGYT
>TRBJ1-2|TRBV7-6
ASSPTEVGGYT
>TRBJ2-3|TRBV19
ATNHGGGTDTQY
>TRBJ1-5|TRBV14
ASSQDLDSRSYSNQPQH
>TRBJ2-2|TRBV30
AWSRLGYGELF
>TRBJ2-7|TRBV6-1
ASSDGEAVAYEQY
>TRBJ1-6|TRBV4-1
ASSPEPGQGYPPLH
>TRBJ1-5|TRBV15
ATSFPGGVQPQH
>TRBJ1-1|TRBV5-6
ASGLRPNTEAF
>TRBJ1-2|TRBV9
ASSVGQTNYGYT
>TRBJ1-5|TRBV19
ASTPWAVNSNQPQH
>TRBJ2-5|TRBV6-5
ASSYSGTSGEETQY
>TRBJ1-6|TRBV6-5
ASRDRANSPLH
>TRBJ1-6|TRBV4-1
ASSAREGIGYNSPLH
>TRBJ2-1|TRBV28
ASRPPHRGDVDEQF
>TRBJ2-7|TRBV19
ASSPHRDRGYEQY
>TRBJ1-4|TRBV15
ATSRETSGYEKLF
>TRBJ2-7|TRBV6-5
ASSYRPQALGEQY
>TRBJ2-7|TRBV4-3
ASSQYAGGSYEQY
>TRBJ1-2|TRBV5-1
ASSAQSSGTRYGYT
>TRBJ1-5|TRBV30
AWSRTGQGNQPQH
>TRBJ1-2|TRBV2
ASSEAMDNNYGYT
>TRBJ2-2|TRBV28
ASTFTRGGRNTGELF
>TRBJ1-5|TRBV29-1
SVSSGAGNQPQH
>TRBJ1-6|TRBV1
TSRETVNSPLH
>TRBJ1-2|TRBV4-3
ASSQAWGGVTRYGYT